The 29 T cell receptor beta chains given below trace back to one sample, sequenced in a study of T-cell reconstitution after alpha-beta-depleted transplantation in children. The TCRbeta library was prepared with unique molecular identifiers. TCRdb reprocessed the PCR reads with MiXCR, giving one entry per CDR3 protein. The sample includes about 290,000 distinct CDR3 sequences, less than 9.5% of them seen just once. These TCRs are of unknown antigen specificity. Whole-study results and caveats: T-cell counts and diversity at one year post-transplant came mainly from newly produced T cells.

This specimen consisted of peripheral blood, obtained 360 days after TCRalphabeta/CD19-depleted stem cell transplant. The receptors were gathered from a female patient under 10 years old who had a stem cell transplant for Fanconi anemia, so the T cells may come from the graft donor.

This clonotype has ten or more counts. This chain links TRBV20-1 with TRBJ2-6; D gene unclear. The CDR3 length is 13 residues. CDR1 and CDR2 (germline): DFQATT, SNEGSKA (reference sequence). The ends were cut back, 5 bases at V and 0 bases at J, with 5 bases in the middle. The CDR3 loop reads CSAATSGANVLTF. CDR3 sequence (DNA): TGCAGTGCTGCAACCTCTGGGGCCAACGTCCTGACTTTC.

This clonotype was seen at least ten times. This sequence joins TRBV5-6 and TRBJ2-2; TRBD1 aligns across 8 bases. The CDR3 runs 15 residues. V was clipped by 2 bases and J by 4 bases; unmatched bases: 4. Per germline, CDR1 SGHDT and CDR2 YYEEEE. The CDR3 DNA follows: TGTGCCAGCAGCTTTCGGACAGGGCGCACCGGGGAGCTGTTTTTT. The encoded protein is CASSFRTGRTGELFF.

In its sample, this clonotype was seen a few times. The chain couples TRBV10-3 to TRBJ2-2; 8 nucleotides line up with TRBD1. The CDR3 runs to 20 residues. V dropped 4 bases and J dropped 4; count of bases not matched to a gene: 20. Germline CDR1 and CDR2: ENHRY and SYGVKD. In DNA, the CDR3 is TGTGCCATCAGTGGGGGCCCAAGAGGCAGGGGGCTTGTCGGCACCGGGGAGCTGTTTTTT. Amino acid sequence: CAISGGPRGRGLVGTGELFF.

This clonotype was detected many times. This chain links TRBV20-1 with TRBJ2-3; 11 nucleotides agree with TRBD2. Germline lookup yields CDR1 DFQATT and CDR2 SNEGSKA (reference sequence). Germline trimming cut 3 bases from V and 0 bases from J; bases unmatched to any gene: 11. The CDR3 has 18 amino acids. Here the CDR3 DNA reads TGCAGTGCTAGGGGGACCGGGACTAGCGGAACTAGCACAGATACGCAGTATTTT. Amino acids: CSARGTGTSGTSTDTQYF.

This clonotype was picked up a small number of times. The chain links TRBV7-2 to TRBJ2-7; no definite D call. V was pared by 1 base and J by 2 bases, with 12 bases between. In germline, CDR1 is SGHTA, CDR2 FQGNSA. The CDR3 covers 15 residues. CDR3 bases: TGTGCCAGCAGCTTAGGTGGACGCATAGCCTACGAGCAGTACTTC. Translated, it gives CASSLGGRIAYEQYF.

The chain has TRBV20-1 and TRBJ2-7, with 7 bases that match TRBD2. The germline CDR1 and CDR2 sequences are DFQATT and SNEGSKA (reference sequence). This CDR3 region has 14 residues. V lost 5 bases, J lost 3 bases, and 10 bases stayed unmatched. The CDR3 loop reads CSAGWLAADYEQYF. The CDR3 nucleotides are TGCAGTGCTGGGTGGCTAGCGGCTGACTACGAGCAGTACTTC.

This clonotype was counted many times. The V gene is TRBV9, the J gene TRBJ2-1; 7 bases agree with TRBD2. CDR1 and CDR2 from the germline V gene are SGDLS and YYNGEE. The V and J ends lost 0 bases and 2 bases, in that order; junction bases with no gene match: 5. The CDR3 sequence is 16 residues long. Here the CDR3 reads CASSVDRGRPYNEQFF. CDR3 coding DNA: TGTGCCAGCAGCGTAGACCGCGGGAGACCCTACAATGAGCAGTTCTTC.

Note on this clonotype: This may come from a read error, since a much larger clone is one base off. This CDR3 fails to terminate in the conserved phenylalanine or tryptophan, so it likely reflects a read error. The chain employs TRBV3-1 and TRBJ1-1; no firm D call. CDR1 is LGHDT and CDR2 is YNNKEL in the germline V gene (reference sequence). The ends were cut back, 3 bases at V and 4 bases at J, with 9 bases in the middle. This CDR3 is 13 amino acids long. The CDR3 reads CASSHGRSTEAFS. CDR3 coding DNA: TGTGCCAGCAGCCATGGACGTTCCACTGAAGCTTTCTCT.

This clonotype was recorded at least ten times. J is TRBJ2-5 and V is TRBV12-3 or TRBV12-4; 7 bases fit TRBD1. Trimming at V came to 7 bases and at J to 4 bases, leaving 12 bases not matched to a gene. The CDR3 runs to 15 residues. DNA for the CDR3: TGTGCCAGCACCAGACAGGGCAGTTTTGGAGAGACCCAGTACTTC. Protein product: CASTRQGSFGETQYF.

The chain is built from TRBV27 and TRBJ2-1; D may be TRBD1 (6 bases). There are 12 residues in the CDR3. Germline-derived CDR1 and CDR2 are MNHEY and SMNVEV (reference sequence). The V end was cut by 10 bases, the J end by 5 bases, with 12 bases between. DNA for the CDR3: TGTGCCACCCAGAGGGGGAACAATGAGCAGTTCTTC. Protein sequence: CATQRGNNEQFF.

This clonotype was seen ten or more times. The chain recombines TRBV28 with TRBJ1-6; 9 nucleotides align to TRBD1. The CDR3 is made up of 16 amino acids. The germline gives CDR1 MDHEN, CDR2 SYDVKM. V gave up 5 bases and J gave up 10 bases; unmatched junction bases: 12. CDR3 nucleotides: TGTGCCAGCAGTACGCGACAGGGGGTAGGGCGCTCACCCCTCCACTTT. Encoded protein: CASSTRQGVGRSPLHF.

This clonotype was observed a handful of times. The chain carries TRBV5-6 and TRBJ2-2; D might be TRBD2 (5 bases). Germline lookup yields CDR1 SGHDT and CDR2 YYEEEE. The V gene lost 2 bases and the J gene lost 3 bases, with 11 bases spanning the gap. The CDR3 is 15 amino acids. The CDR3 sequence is CASSFGFGDTGELFF. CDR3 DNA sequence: TGTGCCAGCAGCTTTGGGTTCGGGGACACCGGGGAGCTGTTTTTT.

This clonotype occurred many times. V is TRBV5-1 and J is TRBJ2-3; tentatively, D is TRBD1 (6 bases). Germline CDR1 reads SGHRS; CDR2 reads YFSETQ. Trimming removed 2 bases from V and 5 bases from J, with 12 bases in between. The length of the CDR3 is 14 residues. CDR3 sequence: CASSFTGFGDTQYF. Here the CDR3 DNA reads TGCGCCAGCAGCTTTACAGGGTTCGGAGATACGCAGTATTTT.

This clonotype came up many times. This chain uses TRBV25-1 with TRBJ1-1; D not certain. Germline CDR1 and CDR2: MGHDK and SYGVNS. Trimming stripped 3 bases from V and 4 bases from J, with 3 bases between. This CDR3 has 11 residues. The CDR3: CASSELTEAFF. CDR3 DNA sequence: TGTGCCAGCAGTGAGCTCACTGAAGCTTTCTTT.

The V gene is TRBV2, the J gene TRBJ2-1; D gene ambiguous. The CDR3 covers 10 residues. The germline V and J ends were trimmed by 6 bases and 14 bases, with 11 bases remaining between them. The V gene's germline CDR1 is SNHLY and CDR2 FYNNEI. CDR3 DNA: TGTGCCAGCAGCGGTCCGTGGGAGTTCTTC. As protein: CASSGPWEFF.

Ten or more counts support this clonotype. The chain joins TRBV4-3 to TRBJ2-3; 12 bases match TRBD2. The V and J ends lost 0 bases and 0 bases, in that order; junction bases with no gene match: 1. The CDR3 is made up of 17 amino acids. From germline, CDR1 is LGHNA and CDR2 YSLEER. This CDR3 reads CASSQDLAGGSTDTQYF. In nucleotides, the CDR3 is TGCGCCAGCAGCCAAGATCTAGCGGGGGGGAGCACAGATACGCAGTATTTT.

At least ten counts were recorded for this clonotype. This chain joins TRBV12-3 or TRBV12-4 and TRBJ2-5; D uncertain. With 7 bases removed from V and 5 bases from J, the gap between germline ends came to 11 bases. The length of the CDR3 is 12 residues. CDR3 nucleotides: TGTGCCAGCACCTTTAGAAGGGAGACCCAGTACTTC. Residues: CASTFRRETQYF.

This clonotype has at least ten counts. The CDR3 region has the DNA TGTGCCAGCAGTTTAAATCAAGCGGGGGGCAGTGAGACCCAGTACTTC. It encodes CASSLNQAGGSETQYF. This chain uses TRBV12-3 or TRBV12-4 with TRBJ2-5, with 9 bases that match TRBD2. Trimming cost V 2 bases and J 5 bases; bases outside gene matches: 9. This CDR3 region has 16 residues.

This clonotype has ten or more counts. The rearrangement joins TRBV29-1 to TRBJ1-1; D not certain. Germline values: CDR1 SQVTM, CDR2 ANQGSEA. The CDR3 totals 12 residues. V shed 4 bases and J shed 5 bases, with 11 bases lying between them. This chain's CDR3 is CSVANRGTEAFF. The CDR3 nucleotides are TGCAGCGTTGCAAACCGCGGGACTGAAGCTTTCTTT.

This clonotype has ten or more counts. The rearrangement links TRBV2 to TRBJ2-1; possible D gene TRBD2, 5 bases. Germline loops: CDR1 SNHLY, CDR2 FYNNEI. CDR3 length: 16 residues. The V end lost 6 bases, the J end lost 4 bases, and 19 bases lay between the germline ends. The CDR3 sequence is CASSDRGLVKYNEQFF. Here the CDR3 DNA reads TGTGCCAGCAGCGACCGCGGACTGGTCAAGTACAATGAGCAGTTCTTC.

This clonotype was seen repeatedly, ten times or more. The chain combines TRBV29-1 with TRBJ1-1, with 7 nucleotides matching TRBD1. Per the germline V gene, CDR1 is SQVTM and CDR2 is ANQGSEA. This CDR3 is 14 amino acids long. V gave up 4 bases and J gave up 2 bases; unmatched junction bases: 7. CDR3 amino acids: CSVGDRVVNTEAFF. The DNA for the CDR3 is TGCAGCGTTGGAGACAGGGTCGTAAACACTGAAGCTTTCTTT.

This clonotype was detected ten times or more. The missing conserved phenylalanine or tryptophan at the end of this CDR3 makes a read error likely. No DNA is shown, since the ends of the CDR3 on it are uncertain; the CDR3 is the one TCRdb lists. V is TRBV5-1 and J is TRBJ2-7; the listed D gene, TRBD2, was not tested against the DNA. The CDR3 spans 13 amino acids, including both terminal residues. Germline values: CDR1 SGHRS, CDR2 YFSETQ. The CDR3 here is CASSESPGQRPIM.

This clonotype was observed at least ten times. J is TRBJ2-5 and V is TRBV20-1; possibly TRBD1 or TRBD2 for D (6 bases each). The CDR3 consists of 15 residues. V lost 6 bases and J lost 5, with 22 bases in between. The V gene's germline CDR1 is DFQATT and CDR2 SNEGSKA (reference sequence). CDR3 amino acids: CSAPDMGGSKETQYF. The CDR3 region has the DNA TGCAGTGCCCCAGATATGGGGGGCTCTAAGGAGACCCAGTACTTC.

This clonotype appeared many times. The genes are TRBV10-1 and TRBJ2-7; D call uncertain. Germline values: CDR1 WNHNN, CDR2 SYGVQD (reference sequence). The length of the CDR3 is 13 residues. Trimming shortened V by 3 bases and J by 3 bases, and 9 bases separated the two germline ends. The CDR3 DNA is TGCGCCAGCAGTGAAGTAAGAGGCTACGAGCAGTACTTC. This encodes CASSEVRGYEQYF.

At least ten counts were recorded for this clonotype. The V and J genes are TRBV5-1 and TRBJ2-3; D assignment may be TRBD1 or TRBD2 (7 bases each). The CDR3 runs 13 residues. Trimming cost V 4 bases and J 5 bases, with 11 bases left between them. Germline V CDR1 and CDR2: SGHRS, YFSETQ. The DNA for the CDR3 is TGCGCCAGCAGCCCCAGGGGGGGAGATACGCAGTATTTT. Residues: CASSPRGGDTQYF.

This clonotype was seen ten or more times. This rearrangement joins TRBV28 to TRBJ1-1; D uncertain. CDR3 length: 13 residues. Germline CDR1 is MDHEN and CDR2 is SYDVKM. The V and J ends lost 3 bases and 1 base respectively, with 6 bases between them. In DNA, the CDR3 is TGTGCCAGCAGTTTCATGGCGAACACTGAAGCTTTCTTT. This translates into CASSFMANTEAFF.

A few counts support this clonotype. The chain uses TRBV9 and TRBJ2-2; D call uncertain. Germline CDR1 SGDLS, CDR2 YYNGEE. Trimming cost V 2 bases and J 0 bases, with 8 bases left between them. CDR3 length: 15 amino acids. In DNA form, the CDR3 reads TGTGCCAGCAGCGTCAGCAACGCGAACACCGGGGAGCTGTTTTTT. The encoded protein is CASSVSNANTGELFF. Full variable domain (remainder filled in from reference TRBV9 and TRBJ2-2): DSGVTQTPKHLITATGQRVTLRCSPRSGDLSVYWYQQSLDQGLQFLIQYYNGEERAKGNILERFSAQQFPDLHSELNLSSLELGDSALYFCASSVSNANTGELFFGEGSRLTVL.

The CDR3 DNA sequence: TGTGCCAGCAGCTCTCCCTTGGGGGGCAGGGAGACCCAGTACTTC. As protein: CASSSPLGGRETQYF. This chain links TRBV7-2 with TRBJ2-5; D may correspond to TRBD1 or TRBD2 (6 bases each). Trimming pared 4 bases from V and 5 bases from J, leaving 17 bases between. In germline, CDR1 is SGHTA, CDR2 FQGNSA. The CDR3 is 15 residues long.

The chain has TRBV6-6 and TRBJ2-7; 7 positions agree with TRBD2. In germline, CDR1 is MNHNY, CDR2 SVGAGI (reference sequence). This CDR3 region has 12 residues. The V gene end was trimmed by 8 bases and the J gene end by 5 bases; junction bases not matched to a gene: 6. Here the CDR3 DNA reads TGTGCCAGCGGGTGGGCGGGAGACGAGCAGTACTTC. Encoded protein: CASGWAGDEQYF.